This T cell receptor beta chain was captured in a study of blood T cell repertoires in COVID-19. Overall study context: The United States, Italy and Spain provided the acute and convalescent COVID-19 samples.

Only one count was recorded for this clone. TCRdb's copy holds only in-frame clones and misses some; the assay was immunoSEQ multiplex PCR. The repertoire holds approximately 98,000 clones, with around 81% as singletons. In germline, CDR1 is MNHEY, CDR2 SVGEGT. The CDR3 sequence is 13 residues long. The V end was cut by 2 bases, the J end by 6 bases, with 11 bases between. Source material: peripheral blood. The origin of this receptor is a man in his 60s with acute or convalescent COVID-19. The chain employs TRBV6-2 or TRBV6-3 and TRBJ2-7; TRBD1 might be the D (6 bases). CDR3 nucleotides: TGTGCCAGCAGTTACGAGACAGGTCGCGAGCAGTACGTC. The encoded protein is CASSYETGREQYV.